The rows below give T cell receptor beta chains drawn from one sample of a study of blood T cell repertoires in COVID-19. Clones were read by immunoSEQ multiplex PCR, and TCRdb kept only the in-frame ones, dropping some. The table lists 200,000 to 250,000 clones, 86% of them singletons. Sequenced material: peripheral blood. These receptors were obtained from a man between 60 and 75 years old with acute or convalescent COVID-19. CDR3s include the opening cysteine and the closing phenylalanine or tryptophan. Each record gives: clone size, CDR3 length, J gene, V gene, D gene, CDR3 DNA, CDR3 protein. The D gene is left open where the match is weak. The size entry is marked missing in some rows and otherwise reads once, few, many or a size class.

abundance: -; len: 15; j_gene: TRBJ2-2; v_gene: TRBV7-9; d_gene: -; CDR3nt: TGTGCCAGCAGCTTAGATGCAGGGAATGGCGGGGAGCTGTTTTTT; CDR3aa: CASSLDAGNGGELFF
abundance: -; len: 15; j_gene: TRBJ2-1; v_gene: TRBV18; d_gene: TRBD1; CDR3nt: TGTGCCAGCTCACAACCGGGACAGGGCTCGGCTGAGCAGTTCTTC; CDR3aa: CASSQPGQGSAEQFF
abundance: -; len: 15; j_gene: TRBJ2-3; v_gene: TRBV10-3; d_gene: TRBD1; CDR3nt: TGTGCCATCAGTGAAACAGGGGAAAGGACAGATACGCAGTATTTT; CDR3aa: CAISETGERTDTQYF
abundance: -; len: 19; j_gene: TRBJ1-5; v_gene: TRBV19; d_gene: -; CDR3nt: TGTGCCAGTAGTAGGGAGAACGCGGCAGCGGGGGGTGTGAATCAGCCCCAGCATTTT; CDR3aa: CASSRENAAAGGVNQPQHF
abundance: -; len: 13; j_gene: TRBJ1-1; v_gene: TRBV6-5; d_gene: TRBD1; CDR3nt: TGTGCCACCCGACAGGGAAAGGACACTGAAGCTTTCTTT; CDR3aa: CATRQGKDTEAFF
abundance: -; len: 12; j_gene: TRBJ2-7; v_gene: TRBV2; d_gene: -; CDR3nt: TGTGCCAGCAGTGACGGTACCTACGAGCAGTACTTC; CDR3aa: CASSDGTYEQYF
abundance: -; len: 15; j_gene: TRBJ1-1; v_gene: TRBV7-3; d_gene: TRBD1; CDR3nt: TGTGCCAGCAGCCCTGGGGACAGGGTGGTCGCTGAAGCTTTCTTT; CDR3aa: CASSPGDRVVAEAFF
abundance: -; len: 15; j_gene: TRBJ2-2; v_gene: TRBV7-9; d_gene: TRBD2; CDR3nt: TGTGCCAGCAGCCAACTAGCGATAAACACCGGGGAGCTGTTTTTT; CDR3aa: CASSQLAINTGELFF
abundance: once; len: 14; j_gene: TRBJ2-2; v_gene: TRBV18; d_gene: -; CDR3nt: TGTGCCAGCTCACCACGGGGAGACACCGGGGAGCTGTTTTTT; CDR3aa: CASSPRGDTGELFF
abundance: -; len: 14; j_gene: TRBJ2-5; v_gene: TRBV7-2; d_gene: TRBD2; CDR3nt: TGTGCCAGCAGCTTAGGTAGCGGGAGAGAGACCCAGTACTTC; CDR3aa: CASSLGSGRETQYF
abundance: -; len: 14; j_gene: TRBJ2-3; v_gene: TRBV27; d_gene: TRBD1; CDR3nt: TGTGCCAGCAACTTACAGGGGGCCACAGATACGCAGTATTTT; CDR3aa: CASNLQGATDTQYF
abundance: -; len: 14; j_gene: TRBJ2-3; v_gene: TRBV19; d_gene: -; CDR3nt: TGTGCCAGTGAGGGAGGGGGAAGCACAGATACGCAGTATTTT; CDR3aa: CASEGGGSTDTQYF
abundance: -; len: 15; j_gene: TRBJ2-1; v_gene: TRBV5-6; d_gene: TRBD1; CDR3nt: TGTGCCAGCAGCTTGATTCAGGGGGTACCCCATGAGCAGTTCTTC; CDR3aa: CASSLIQGVPHEQFF
abundance: -; len: 13; j_gene: TRBJ1-2; v_gene: TRBV30; d_gene: -; CDR3nt: TGTGCCTGGAGCTTCGGTTACACGGGTGGCTACACCTTC; CDR3aa: CAWSFGYTGGYTF
abundance: -; len: 14; j_gene: TRBJ1-4; v_gene: TRBV25-1; d_gene: -; CDR3nt: TGTGCCAGCAGTGAACTCCCAGGAAATGAAAAACTGTTTTTT; CDR3aa: CASSELPGNEKLFF
abundance: -; len: 13; j_gene: TRBJ1-5; v_gene: TRBV30; d_gene: -; CDR3nt: TGTGCCTGGAGGGGCCAGGGCGGTCAGCCCCAGCATTTT; CDR3aa: CAWRGQGGQPQHF